This T cell receptor beta chain was retrieved from a study of cytomegalovirus exposure and HLA in healthy donors. With respect to this clone: Its specificity is not known.

Each donor's status was that of a healthy bone marrow donor. This CDR3 is 14 amino acids long. The germline CDR1 and CDR2 sequences are MNHNS and SASEGT. The ends were cut back, 1 base at V and 4 bases at J, with 11 bases in the middle. General study results and limits: A reported reduction in N-insertions relative to the roughly 710-donor mean was seen in an Asian-associated ancestry cluster in a later analysis.

The PCR used 60 Vbeta and 13 Jbeta primers. Profiling relied on immunoSEQ multiplex PCR, and the TCRdb table lists in-frame clones only, not all of them. This table holds about 120,000 clones, 70% to 80% found once. Sequenced input: PBMCs. The clonotype comes from a woman aged 40 to 55 in good health and CMV-seropositive. The chain has TRBV6-1 and TRBJ2-7; D is possibly TRBD2 (7 bases). The CDR3 sequence: CASSEVGGRYEQYF. CDR3 sequence (DNA): TGTGCCAGCAGTGAAGTCGGGGGGCGTTACGAGCAGTACTTC.